This T cell receptor beta chain was obtained from a study of identical twins. Regarding the study as a whole: Interpretation of the results relied on cross-sectional statistical analysis and not on following the same donors.

This clonotype was counted at least ten times. Its antigen is as yet unknown. One end of the junction is discordant with germline, which a read error may explain. There are 18 residues in the CDR3. Germline loops: CDR1 SGHTA, CDR2 FQGNSA. TCRdb analysed the 5' RACE reads with MiXCR anew, one entry per CDR3 protein. The repertoire has 150,000 or so distinct CDR3 sequences, 3.5% of them found once; the top ten carry more than 6.5%. V is TRBV7-2 and J is TRBJ2-2, with 9 nucleotides matching TRBD2. This receptor was identified in a man younger than 30 in good health. Sequencing was performed on memory T cells sorted from blood. CDR3 in DNA: TGTGCCAGCAGCCTAGCGTTTAGGCTAGCGGGGCACACCGGGGAGCTGTTTTTT. It yields the protein CASSLAFRLAGHTGELFF.